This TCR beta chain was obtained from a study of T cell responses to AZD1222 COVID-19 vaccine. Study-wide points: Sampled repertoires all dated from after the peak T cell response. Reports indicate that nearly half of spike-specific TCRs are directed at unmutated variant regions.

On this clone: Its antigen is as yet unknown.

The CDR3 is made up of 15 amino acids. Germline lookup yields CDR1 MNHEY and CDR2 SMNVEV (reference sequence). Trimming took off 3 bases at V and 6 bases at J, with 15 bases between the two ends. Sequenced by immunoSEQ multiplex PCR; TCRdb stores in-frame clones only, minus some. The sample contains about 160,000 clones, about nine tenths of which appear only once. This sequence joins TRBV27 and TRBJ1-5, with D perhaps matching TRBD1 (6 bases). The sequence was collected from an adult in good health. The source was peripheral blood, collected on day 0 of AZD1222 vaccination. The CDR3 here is CASSLWGGKVQPQHF. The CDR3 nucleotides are TGTGCCAGCAGTTTGTGGGGGGGCAAGGTTCAGCCCCAGCATTTT.